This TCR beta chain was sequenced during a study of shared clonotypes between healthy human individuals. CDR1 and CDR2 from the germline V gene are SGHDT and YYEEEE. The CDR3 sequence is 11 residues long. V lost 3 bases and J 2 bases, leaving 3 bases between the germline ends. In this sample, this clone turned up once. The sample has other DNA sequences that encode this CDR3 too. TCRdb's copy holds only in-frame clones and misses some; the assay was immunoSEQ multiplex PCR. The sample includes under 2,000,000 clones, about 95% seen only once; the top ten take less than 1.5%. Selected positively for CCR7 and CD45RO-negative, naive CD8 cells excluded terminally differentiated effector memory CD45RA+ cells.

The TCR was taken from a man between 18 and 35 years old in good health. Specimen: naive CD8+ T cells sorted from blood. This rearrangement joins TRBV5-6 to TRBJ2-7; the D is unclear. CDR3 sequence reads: CASSSTYEQYF. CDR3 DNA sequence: TGTGCCAGCAGCTCGACCTACGAGCAGTACTTC.